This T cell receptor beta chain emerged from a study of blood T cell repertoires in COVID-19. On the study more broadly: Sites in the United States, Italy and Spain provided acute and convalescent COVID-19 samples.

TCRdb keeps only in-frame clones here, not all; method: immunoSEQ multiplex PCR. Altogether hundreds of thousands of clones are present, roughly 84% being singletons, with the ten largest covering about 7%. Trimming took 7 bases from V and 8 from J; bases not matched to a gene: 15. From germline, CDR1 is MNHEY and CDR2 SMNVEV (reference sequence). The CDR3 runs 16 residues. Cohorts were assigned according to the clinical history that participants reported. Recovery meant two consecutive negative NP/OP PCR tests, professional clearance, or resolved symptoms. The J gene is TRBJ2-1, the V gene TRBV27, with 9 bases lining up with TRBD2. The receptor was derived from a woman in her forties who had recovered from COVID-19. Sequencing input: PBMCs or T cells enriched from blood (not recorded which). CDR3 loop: CASTQRAGGLWDEQFF. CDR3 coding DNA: TGTGCCAGCACCCAAAGAGCGGGAGGCCTTTGGGATGAGCAGTTCTTC.